The entry below gives a single TCR beta chain sequence along with its context. Its antigen remains undetermined. Base quality data are lacking; no much larger clone is found one base away. The V and J ends are trimmed by 2 bases and 7 bases, leaving 14 bases between them. The cysteine opens and the phenylalanine closes a CDR3 of 14 amino acids. The retained sequence is limited to the CDR3, 42 bases, with the frame set at the first base. The germline V gene encodes CDR1 SGHDN and CDR2 FVKESK. The collaborating institutions used their own protocols to collect whole blood in K2EDTA tubes. For TCRbeta analysis, collaborators shipped samples as frozen whole blood, isolated PBMCs, or DNA extracted from either of those sample types. The immunoSEQ Assay, a bias-controlled multiplex PCR, was used to amplify TCRbeta CDR3 regions from genomic DNA. The source study handled its data this way. The number of nucleated cells in each sample was estimated from the amplification of reference gene primers within the assay. Sequence reads were collapsed and filtered to measure the absolute abundance of every unique TCRbeta CDR3 rearrangement. For each sample, productive Simpson clonality was calculated by taking the square root of Simpson's diversity index across productive rearrangements. TCRdb stores this immuneACCESS table with in-frame sequences only. Part of the clones is absent; in the studies checked, under half of the shortfall reflects unresolved V genes, and no reason is known for the rest. V, J and clone size are taken as reported in that table, and D and trimming were inferred from the DNA itself. Recorded for this sample are about 70,000 clones; approximately 86% of them occurred a single time. The ten largest clones add up to over 1.1% of the sample.

These data are taken from a study of blood T cell repertoires in COVID-19 (TCRdb year 2020). The study in broad terms: Collaborator samples came from the United States, Italy and Spain and covered acute and convalescent phases of COVID-19. The prospective study material was composed of cDNA or gDNA derived from T cells, B-cell-depleted T cells, or PBMCs. Subjects who had been exposed to COVID-19, were actively infected with it, or had recovered from it provided the deeply sampled blood TCRbeta repertoires that made up the dataset. The repertoires were made available in a free public database intended to serve as a resource for research on the immune response to SARS-CoV-2. Samples were obtained from the ongoing ImmuneRACE study (first 160 participants) and from 1,254 subjects provided by 6 global collaborators. The sample metadata nearly always contained a de-identified subject ID, COVID-19 status, age in years and sex. HLA class I and class II types, where available, came from metadata supplied by the sample provider rather than from assay-based typing. Study-wide conclusions, independent of this receptor: Clinical and demographic metadata were provided uncurated, with the amount varying by source and participant.

The TCR originated in an older woman with acute or convalescent COVID-19. The chain was built from TRBV14 and TRBJ1-2; the D gene is perhaps TRBD1, on 6 matching bases. Material: peripheral blood. The CDR3 loop reads CASSQSVQGGGYTF. The DNA sequence reads TGTGCCAGCAGCCAATCCGTACAGGGCGGTGGCTACACCTTC.